A selection of T cell receptor beta chains follows, all from one sample in a study of T-cell reconstitution after alpha-beta-depleted transplantation in children. TCRdb fed the PCR reads into MiXCR, producing one record per CDR3 protein. The sample comprises about 980,000 distinct CDR3 sequences, about 31% of which are singletons, and under 30% rests with the top ten. The sequences come from PBMCs, mostly from graft donor cells, collected 360 days after TCRalphabeta/CD19-depleted stem cell transplant. The receptor source for this set is a boy under two years old who had a stem cell transplant for SCID, so the T cells may come from the graft donor. The conserved cysteine and the conserved F or W are not part of the CDR3 here.

TRBV6-4	TRBJ2-6	ASSSPHISGANVLT
TRBV20-1	TRBJ2-1	SARLAGWSSYNEQF
TRBV4-2	TRBJ2-1	ASSPRLAGHNEQF
TRBV7-9	TRBJ2-1	ASSSALYNEQF
TRBV4-3	TRBJ2-5	ASSQAPGAGETQY
TRBV4-1	TRBJ2-2	ASSPSPGLAEYTGELF
TRBV28	TRBJ2-7	ASSSVPYEQY
TRBV29-1	TRBJ2-1	SVEDNGRTGQF
TRBV20-1	TRBJ1-5	SARVRNQPQH
TRBV6-6	TRBJ2-7	ASSYTLYEQY
TRBV12-3/TRBV12-4	TRBJ2-3	ASSMGLPRGY
TRBV29-1	TRBJ1-2	SVESGDGYGYT
TRBV12-3/TRBV12-4	TRBJ1-3	ASSFSGISGNTIY
TRBV5-1	TRBJ2-5	ASSLTGGETQY
TRBV20-1	TRBJ2-3	SISTDTQY
TRBV12-3/TRBV12-4	TRBJ2-1	ASSLGGAGEQF
TRBV18	TRBJ2-5	ASSHRARGETQY
TRBV29-1	TRBJ2-6	SVGGQGVRTSGANVLT
TRBV12-3/TRBV12-4	TRBJ2-3	ASSFSTGYPADTQY
TRBV6-1	TRBJ1-1	ASAGQGFGTEAF
TRBV12-3/TRBV12-4	TRBJ2-7	ASSSGTTGEQY
TRBV5-5	TRBJ2-3	ASSWGWEQY
TRBV20-1	TRBJ2-7	SARPILGTGGEYEQY
TRBV27	TRBJ2-7	ASSLVRTSYEQY
TRBV6-1	TRBJ1-1	ASYRGGKKTEAF
TRBV5-6	TRBJ1-6	ASSSILRDSRGSPLH
TRBV12-3/TRBV12-4	TRBJ2-2	ASRKTGAGELF
TRBV11-2	TRBJ1-1	ASSTSRGRTEAF
TRBV4-2	TRBJ2-5	ASSQAPGGGHLETQY
TRBV6-5	TRBJ2-7	ASSYSTEYEQY
TRBV20-1	TRBJ2-4	SARQVSGTTKNIQY
TRBV4-3	TRBJ2-5	ASSQDWAPYLAGTEY
TRBV28	TRBJ2-6	ASSLIRGRENSGANVLT
TRBV9	TRBJ2-2	ASSVLLGAGELF
TRBV3-1	TRBJ2-5	ASSQDALLAGGREETQY
TRBV6-1	TRBJ2-1	ASTRGLRGNEQF
TRBV20-1	TRBJ2-5	SATGVQETQY
TRBV7-3	TRBJ2-1	ASSLRPGGVYNEQF
TRBV6-5	TRBJ2-7	ASSYGDGAYEQY
TRBV6-2/TRBV6-3	TRBJ2-1	ASSYSSGFTYNEQF
TRBV20-1	TRBJ2-7	SAPDGVGGEQY
TRBV20-1	TRBJ2-3	SATSGADTQY
TRBV2	TRBJ2-7	ASSRSPGYEQY
TRBV5-1	TRBJ2-3	ASSLAGTARTDTQY
TRBV9	TRBJ2-2	ASSVGGRKPHTGELF
TRBV12-3/TRBV12-4	TRBJ2-7	ASSLIGQGSSYEQY
TRBV5-1	TRBJ1-1	ASRRGDEAF
TRBV7-8	TRBJ2-1	ASSLALIGGATYNEQF
TRBV6-5	TRBJ2-7	ASSYSTGGNEQY
TRBV20-1	TRBJ2-3	SASEGITDTQY
TRBV2	TRBJ2-2	ASRATGSGLTGELF
TRBV12-3/TRBV12-4	TRBJ1-2	ASSSQEVGT